This TCR beta chain stems from a study of metastatic and nonmetastatic thyroid tumors. About the study: Repertoires from blood and tumor or nodule tissue of malignant and benign thyroid patients were compared.

The length of the CDR3 is 16 residues. The V and J ends lost 6 bases and 5 bases, in that order; junction bases with no gene match: 13. CDR1 is DFQATT, CDR2 SNEGSKA, per germline (reference sequence). TCRdb re-analyzed the PCR reads using MiXCR. In the table there are fewer than 5,000 clones, about 22% of which are singletons. Not a single patient had been given any form of treatment at any point before undergoing thyroid surgery. This receptor was taken from a male donor with papillary thyroid cancer or a benign thyroid nodule (not recorded which). Some clones in this sample may be carry-over from other donors' samples. Material: tumor tissue. The chain combines TRBV20-1 with TRBJ2-7; 13 bases align to TRBD2. This CDR3 reads CSAPGLAGAALDEQYF. DNA for the CDR3: TGCAGTGCCCCTGGACTAGCGGGAGCCGCCCTAGACGAGCAGTACTTC.